This record covers a single TCR beta chain. Its target is unknown. This sample was taken from a study of identical twins. Study-wide results and caveats: The abundant beta clonotypes from cord blood had fewer insertions, and memory repertoires had none of this. Twins' excess sharing was less marked for out-of-frame beta sequences.

One entry per CDR3 protein results from TCRdb running MiXCR on the 5' RACE reads. The sample holds approximately 1.8 million distinct CDR3 sequences, around 33% seen once. The CDR3 contains 12 residues. Trimming left V 3 bases short and J 1 base short, with 6 bases between. Per germline, CDR1 SQVTM and CDR2 ANQGSEA. The sequence derives from a newborn girl in good health. The sample consisted of cord blood. The chain employs TRBV29-1 and TRBJ1-2; D ambiguous. Here the CDR3 DNA reads TGCAGCGTTGAGCACCTTAACTATGGCTACACCTTC. Protein sequence: CSVEHLNYGYTF.